A selection of T cell receptor beta chains follows, all from one sample in a study of tumor and adjacent non-tumor tissue in lung cancer. MiXCR, applied by TCRdb to the multiplex PCR reads, yields one record per CDR3 protein. The top ten hold 32% of the sample, which has about 60,000 distinct CDR3 sequences, about 63% seen once. The source material was distant non-tumor lung tissue. Receptor source: a man aged 65 to 85 with non-small cell lung cancer. Both conserved end residues are part of each CDR3. Fields, in order: D gene, clone size, V gene, J gene, CDR3 protein, CDR3 DNA. The D gene is left open where the match is weak. Rows give clone size only sometimes, using once, few, many, or a class for an expanded clone.

-	-	TRBV7-2	TRBJ2-7	CASSFDRWFYEQYF	TGTGCCAGCAGCTTCGACCGGTGGTTCTACGAGCAGTACTTC
TRBD2	-	TRBV4-2	TRBJ2-1	CASSQDQGLGGDQFF	TGCGCCAGCAGCCAAGATCAGGGACTAGGCGGTGATCAGTTCTTC
-	-	TRBV6-9	TRBJ2-7	CASSSGTGSGPGNKEQYF	TGTGCCAGCAGTTCCGGGACCGGCAGTGGGCCAGGTAATAAAGAGCAGTACTTC
-	few	TRBV20-1	TRBJ1-5	CSARERTVNQPQHF	TGCAGTGCTAGAGAGCGGACAGTCAATCAGCCCCAGCATTTT
TRBD2	-	TRBV6-1	TRBJ2-1	CARRPRESYIEQFF	TGTGCCAGAAGGCCGCGGGAGTCCTACATTGAGCAGTTCTTC
-	-	TRBV11-2	TRBJ2-2	CASSSGGGMNIGVLFF	TGTGCCAGCAGCTCTGGAGGGGGGATGAACATCGGGGTGCTGTTTTTT
TRBD2	-	TRBV11-2	TRBJ2-2	CASSLGLAKTWKLFF	TGTGCCAGCAGCTTGGGACTAGCGAAGACCTGGAAGCTGTTTTTT
-	few	TRBV7-8	TRBJ2-1	CASSLGGLNEQFF	TGTGCCAGCAGCTTAGGAGGGCTCAATGAGCAGTTCTTC
-	-	TRBV21-1	TRBJ2-2	CNGNTGELFF	TGTAATGGGAACACCGGGGAGCTGTTTTTT
-	-	TRBV29-1	TRBJ2-3	CNLRGIDTQYF	TGCAACCTTCGAGGCATAGATACGCAGTATTTT
TRBD1	few	TRBV5-1	TRBJ1-5	CASSLLRTGEHNQPQHF	TGCGCCAGCAGCTTACTCCGGACAGGGGAACACAATCAGCCCCAGCATTTT
-	many	TRBV10-3	TRBJ1-3	CAISGGGGSGNTIYF	TGTGCCATCTCCGGCGGGGGCGGCTCTGGAAACACCATATATTTT
-	-	TRBV5-1	TRBJ1-3	CASSLEGDPSGNTIYF	TGCGCCAGCAGCTTGGAGGGGGACCCGTCTGGAAACACCATATATTTT
-	many	TRBV12-3/TRBV12-4	TRBJ1-5	CASSFPTESNQPQHF	TGTGCCAGCAGTTTTCCGACTGAAAGCAATCAGCCCCAGCATTTT
-	-	TRBV14	TRBJ2-3	CASSCGWRDTQYF	TGTGCCAGCAGCTGCGGTTGGAGAGATACGCAGTATTTT
TRBD1	many	TRBV29-1	TRBJ2-7	CSVTDRGYEQYF	TGCAGCGTGACGGACAGGGGCTACGAGCAGTACTTC
-	-	TRBV6-5	TRBJ2-7	CASVREPYF	TGTGCCAGCGTCCGCGAGCCGTACTTC
-	-	TRBV10-3	TRBJ2-5	CAISERSQETQCF	TGTGCTATCAGTGAAAGAAGCCAAGAGACCCAGTGCTTC
-	once	TRBV6-1	TRBJ2-5	CATSEAEGGETQYF	TGTGCCACCAGTGAAGCTGAAGGGGGAGAGACCCAGTACTTC
-	few	TRBV12-5	TRBJ1-3	CASGARGVGVPGNTVYF	TGTGCTAGTGGTGCACGAGGTGTGGGGGTCCCTGGAAACACCGTATATTTT
-	few	TRBV7-9	TRBJ2-7	CASSSEGDYEQYF	TGTGCCAGCAGCTCAGAGGGGGATTACGAGCAGTACTTC
-	many	TRBV6-5	TRBJ2-2	CASNTKGGAGELFF	TGTGCCAGTAACACTAAAGGCGGTGCGGGGGAGCTGTTTTTT
-	-	TRBV11-2	TRBJ2-1	CASSSWTAFYNEHFF	TGTGCCAGCAGCTCCTGGACAGCCTTCTACAATGAGCACTTCTTC
-	-	TRBV20-1	TRBJ2-3	CSARDLEGKVGQPQYF	TGCAGTGCTAGAGATCTCGAGGGTAAGGTTGGTCAGCCCCAGTATTTT
-	-	TRBV29-1	TRBJ2-1	CSVDPCGYNEQFF	TGCAGCGTGGACCCCTGCGGGTACAATGAGCAGTTCTTC
-	-	TRBV28	TRBJ1-3	CASRTAGNTIYF	TGTGCCAGCCGGACAGCTGGAAACACCATATATTTT
-	-	TRBV15	TRBJ1-5	CATSRDPGQPQHF	TGTGCCACCAGCAGAGATCCCGGTCAGCCCCAGCATTTT
-	once	TRBV11-2	TRBJ1-2	CTSSLTPGMDYGCTF	-
-	few	TRBV4-2	TRBJ2-7	CASSQVSGRPYEQYF	TGTGCCAGCAGCCAAGTGTCTGGCAGACCATACGAGCAGTATTTC
TRBD2	few	TRBV5-1	TRBJ2-7	CASSLSQERAGLYEQYF	TGCGCCAGCAGCTTGAGTCAAGAGAGAGCGGGGCTCTACGAGCAGTACTTC
-	few	TRBV7-9	TRBJ2-3	CASSFGGEEQYF	TGTGCCAGCAGCTTTGGAGGGGAGGAGCAGTATTTT
TRBD1	-	TRBV11-2	TRBJ1-4	CTSILGFRGGEKLFF	TGTACCAGCATCTTAGGATTTCGAGGGGGCGAAAAACTGTTTTTT
TRBD2	many	TRBV10-3	TRBJ2-1	CAISASQGTSGSNEQFF	TGTGCCATCAGTGCCTCTCAGGGGACTAGCGGGAGTAATGAGCAGTTCTTC
-	many	TRBV5-1	TRBJ2-5	CASSLAGTYQETQYF	TGCGCCAGCAGCTTGGCCGGGACATACCAAGAGACCCAGTACTTC
TRBD1	-	TRBV6-5	TRBJ1-5	CASRTGTDQNQSQHF	TGTGCCAGCAGGACTGGGACAGATCAAAATCAGTCCCAGCATTTT
-	-	TRBV6-6	TRBJ1-1	CTTEGGARGNTEAFF	TGCACCACCGAAGGTGGGGCGAGGGGGAACACTGAAGCTTTCTTT
TRBD2	few	TRBV14	TRBJ2-4	CASSPAGHLKNIQYF	TGTGCCAGCAGCCCAGCGGGGCACCTCAAAAACATTCAGTACTTC
-	many	TRBV6-5	TRBJ2-2	CASRGDTYTGELFF	TGTGCCAGCAGGGGGGACACATACACCGGGGAGCTGTTTTTT
-	-	TRBV6-1	TRBJ1-2	CVSCEGSGYTF	TGTGTCAGTTGCGAGGGTAGTGGCTACACCTTC
-	many	TRBV20-1	TRBJ2-3	CSAALGPDTQYF	TGCAGTGCTGCCTTGGGCCCAGATACGCAGTATTTT